The 22 T cell receptor beta chains below were found in one sample sequenced in a study of beta chain features in type 1 diabetes. Study-wide results and caveats: Shorter TCRB CDR3s, moderately but significantly so, marked every one of the four CD4+ subsets in Type 1 diabetes patients.

For these TCRs, the target antigens are not known. TCRB transcripts that were expressed got sequenced, as all of the isolated RNA had been reverse transcribed. Data came from immunoSEQ multiplex PCR; TCRdb stores just in-frame clones and leaves some out. This table has 250,000 to 350,000 clones, roughly an eighth appearing once. Sequencing was performed on naive CD4+ T cells from blood. Receptor source: a man aged 25 to 40 with type 1 diabetes.

The chain recombines TRBV5-1 with TRBJ1-3, with 9 bases aligning to TRBD1. CDR1 SGHRS and CDR2 YFSETQ come from the germline V gene. Germline trimming cut 4 bases from V and 2 bases from J; bases unmatched to any gene: 7. CDR3 length: 16 residues. The DNA for the CDR3 is TGCGCCAGCAGCGGGACAGGGAGACCGACTGGAAACACCATATATTTT. It translates to CASSGTGRPTGNTIYF.

The sample holds a few counts of this clone. The chain employs TRBV28 and TRBJ2-1, with TRBD2 identical over 9 bases. Unmatched junction bases numbered 16, after V lost 6 bases and J lost 4 bases. The V gene's germline CDR1 is MDHEN and CDR2 SYDVKM. This CDR3 is built from 18 residues. The CDR3 sequence: CASRSPGLAIPSYNEQFF. CDR3 bases: TGTGCCAGCAGGAGCCCCGGACTAGCGATTCCTTCTTACAATGAGCAGTTCTTC.

This clone was found a few times. The chain has TRBV6-1 and TRBJ2-3; D is ambiguous. Germline V gives CDR1 MNHNS, CDR2 SASEGT. Trimming removed 8 bases at V and 1 base at J, with 13 bases between. The length of the CDR3 is 14 residues. CDR3 in DNA: TGTGCCAGCGTGAGTAGCCGAGGCACAGATACGCAGTATTTT. It specifies CASVSSRGTDTQYF.

V is TRBV18 and J is TRBJ1-2, with a tentative D call TRBD1 (5 bases). V lost 3 bases, J lost 4 bases, and 9 bases lay in between. Looked up from germline, CDR1 is KGHSH and CDR2 is LQKENI. The CDR3 runs 13 residues. The CDR3 DNA reads as TGTGCCAGCTCACCGGAACAGGCCTATGGCTACACCTTC. Encoded protein: CASSPEQAYGYTF.

This clone has a handful of counts. V usage is TRBV30 and J usage is TRBJ1-1; 7 bases line up with TRBD1. Germline V gene sequence: CDR1 GTSNPN, CDR2 SVGIG (reference sequence). This CDR3 spans 13 amino acids. Trimming cost V 5 bases and J 1 base; bases outside gene matches: 4. The CDR3 reads CAWAGTANTEAFF. The CDR3 DNA follows: TGTGCCTGGGCCGGGACAGCGAACACTGAAGCTTTCTTT.

This clone was counted between two and nine times. The V call is TRBV7-2, the J call TRBJ2-1; TRBD2 matches at 13 bases. V dropped 1 base and J dropped 4; count of bases not matched to a gene: 7. The germline V gene has CDR1 SGHTA and CDR2 FQGNSA. This CDR3 has 18 residues. The CDR3 loop reads CASSLVGLAGDTYNEQFF. CDR3 coding DNA: TGTGCCAGCAGCTTAGTCGGACTAGCGGGAGACACATACAATGAGCAGTTCTTC. The whole variable domain, filled in from reference TRBV7-2 and TRBJ2-1, reads GAGVSQSPSNKVTEKGKDVELRCDPISGHTALYWYRQSLGQGLEFLIYFQGNSAPDKSGLPSDRFSAERTGGSVSTLTIQRTQQEDSAVYLCASSLVGLAGDTYNEQFFGPGTRLTVL.

The chain is built from TRBV6-6 and TRBJ2-2; 7 bases match TRBD1. Germline CDR1 is MNHNY and CDR2 is SVGAGI (reference sequence). The V segment lost 7 bases and the J segment 7 bases; nucleotides outside the gene matches: 12. This CDR3 comprises 15 residues. The CDR3 here is CASNLRQGEVGELFF. The DNA for the CDR3 is TGTGCCAGCAACCTCCGACAGGGAGAGGTCGGGGAGCTGTTTTTT.

The V call is TRBV18, the J call TRBJ1-5; D not resolved. The V gene's germline CDR1 is KGHSH and CDR2 LQKENI. Trimming took 1 base from V and 3 from J, leaving 7 bases between them. The CDR3 spans 14 residues. Written as DNA, the CDR3 is TGTGCCAGCTCACCACTGGCAGACAATCAGCCCCAGCATTTT. Translated, it gives CASSPLADNQPQHF.

A few counts support this clone. CDR3 loop: CASSQASPGELFF. The CDR3 nucleotides are TGTGCCAGCAGCCAAGCTAGCCCCGGGGAGCTGTTTTTT. The chain combines TRBV14 with TRBJ2-2; possible D gene TRBD2, 5 bases. This CDR3 is 13 amino acids long. Germline V lookup: CDR1 SGHDN, CDR2 FVKESK. Trimming left V 1 base short and J 6 bases short, with 6 bases between.

The chain couples TRBV7-3 to TRBJ2-1, with 15 bases fitting TRBD2. This CDR3 region has 19 residues. Germline trimming cut 4 bases from V and 0 bases from J; bases unmatched to any gene: 7. Germline V lookup: CDR1 SGHTA, CDR2 FQGTGA. CDR3 sequence reads: CASSSPGLAGGSSYNEQFF. DNA of the CDR3: TGTGCCAGCAGCTCCCCGGGACTAGCGGGAGGAAGCTCCTACAATGAGCAGTTCTTC.

V gene TRBV5-1 combines with J gene TRBJ1-2; 7 bases fit TRBD1. Germline-derived CDR1 and CDR2 are SGHRS and YFSETQ. CDR3 length equals 13 residues. J gave up 6 bases and V 0 bases, and 2 bases lay outside the gene matches. CDR3: CASSLETGNGYTF. CDR3 coding DNA: TGCGCCAGCAGCTTGGAGACAGGGAATGGCTACACCTTC.

This clone was observed a handful of times. V usage is TRBV7-6 and J usage is TRBJ1-3, with 7 bases lining up with TRBD1. Germline CDR1 SGHVS, CDR2 FNYEAQ. With 2 bases clipped from V and 0 bases from J, the junction kept 10 bases outside the gene matches. CDR3 length: 18 amino acids. CDR3 protein: CASSLRRDSFYSGNTIYF. DNA for the CDR3: TGTGCCAGCAGCTTAAGGAGGGACAGCTTTTACTCTGGAAACACCATATATTTT.

Notes on this clone: The sample carries other DNA sequences with the same CDR3. The V call is TRBV28, the J call TRBJ2-1, with TRBD2 identical over 7 bases. The CDR3 runs 15 residues. Looked up from germline, CDR1 is MDHEN and CDR2 is SYDVKM. V dropped 3 bases and J dropped 0; count of bases not matched to a gene: 2. CDR3 DNA sequence: TGTGCCAGCAGTTTCGGCGGGAGCTCCTACAATGAGCAGTTCTTC. Its protein is CASSFGGSSYNEQFF.

The rearrangement uses TRBV9 and TRBJ2-1; 14 bases are shared with TRBD2. CDR1 SGDLS and CDR2 YYNGEE come from the germline V gene. This CDR3 contains 19 residues. The ends lost 4 bases at V and 7 bases at J; junction bases unmatched: 16. The DNA of the CDR3 is TGTGCCAGCAGCTACAGACTAGCGGGAGGGCCTCGATTCAGAAATGAGCAGTTCTTC. It specifies CASSYRLAGGPRFRNEQFF.

CDR3 coding DNA: TGTGCCAGCAGCTTAGACTCTGCCAATGAGCAGTTCTTC. Protein product: CASSLDSANEQFF. The gene calls are TRBV7-3 and TRBJ2-1; D is unclear. With 2 bases removed from V and 6 bases from J, the gap between germline ends came to 8 bases. Germline-derived CDR1 and CDR2 are SGHTA and FQGTGA. The CDR3 has 13 amino acids.

In its sample, this clone was seen a few times. J is TRBJ1-1 and V is TRBV7-9; D is ambiguous. Trimming removed 3 bases from V and 6 bases from J, with 8 bases in between. Germline V gives CDR1 SEHNR, CDR2 FQNEAQ (reference sequence). The CDR3 totals 12 residues. CDR3 amino acids: CASSFAQSEAFF. DNA for the CDR3: TGTGCCAGCAGCTTTGCCCAGTCTGAAGCTTTCTTT.

This clone turned up a few times. The V call is TRBV7-8, the J call TRBJ1-5, with 7 bases matching TRBD1. V trimming: 4 bases; J trimming: 4 bases; junction bases outside the gene matches: 10. The CDR3 totals 16 residues. CDR1 is SGHVS, CDR2 FQNEAQ, per germline. The CDR3 nucleotides read TGTGCCAGCAGCTACGGGACAGCTACCTTAAATCAGCCCCAGCATTTT. Residues: CASSYGTATLNQPQHF.

Only a few counts were recorded for this clone. The V and J genes are TRBV11-3 and TRBJ2-3, with 8 bases matching TRBD1. This CDR3 region has 14 residues. The trim removed 5 bases at V and 6 bases at J, leaving 7 bases unmatched. Germline V gives CDR1 SGHNT, CDR2 YENEEA. CDR3 in amino acids: CASSLDRGTDTQYF. DNA for the CDR3: TGTGCCAGCAGCCTCGACAGGGGAACGGATACGCAGTATTTT.

In its sample, this clone was seen a few times. The V and J genes are TRBV30 and TRBJ2-1, with 13 bases identical to TRBD2. The germline gives CDR1 GTSNPN, CDR2 SVGIG (reference sequence). The CDR3 sequence is 19 residues long. The ends lost 5 bases at V and 0 bases at J; junction bases unmatched: 13. The CDR3 here is CAWGLGTSGMTVSYNEQFF. CDR3 DNA sequence: TGTGCCTGGGGGCTGGGGACTAGCGGGATGACGGTCTCCTACAATGAGCAGTTCTTC.

The chain couples TRBV2 to TRBJ2-2; TRBD2 aligns across 8 bases. J lost 5 bases, V lost 8 bases, and 4 bases had no gene match. Germline V gene lookup returns CDR1 SNHLY and CDR2 FYNNEI. The CDR3 sequence is 13 residues long. The CDR3 reads CASSGRATGELFF. CDR3 in DNA: TGTGCCAGCTCCGGGAGGGCGACCGGGGAGCTGTTTTTT.

This clone was seen more than once but under ten times. This sequence joins TRBV15 and TRBJ2-5; 10 nucleotides line up with TRBD1. V lost 4 bases and J lost 1; bases outside the gene matches: 12. Germline V gives CDR1 LNHNV, CDR2 YYDKDF (reference sequence). This CDR3 region has 18 residues. The CDR3: CATSKTPFGTGVQETQYF. In nucleotides, the CDR3 is TGTGCCACCAGCAAAACCCCATTCGGGACAGGGGTCCAAGAGACCCAGTACTTC.

This clone was picked up a small number of times. The chain carries TRBV10-3 and TRBJ2-6; the match to TRBD1 covers 7 bases. J gave up 0 bases and V 9 bases, and 8 bases lay outside the gene matches. Germline V CDR1 and CDR2: ENHRY, SYGVKD. The CDR3 is 16 amino acids. The CDR3 loop reads CAIWTGVFSGANVLTF. The DNA of the CDR3 is TGTGCCATATGGACAGGAGTCTTCTCTGGGGCCAACGTCCTGACTTTC.